These 31 T cell receptor beta chains were sequenced from one sample in a study of CD8 T cells in Susac syndrome. Reverse transcription of roughly 0.45 to 1 ug RNA was performed with random hexamers. Each CDR3 protein is one row after TCRdb ran MiXCR on the immunoSEQ multiplex PCR reads. This sample has roughly 100,000 distinct CDR3 sequences, with about 95% found just once. The sequenced sample was CD4+ T cells from PBMCs. These receptors all come from a human donor with Susac syndrome.

The rearrangement uses TRBV9 and TRBJ2-5, with 8 bases fitting TRBD2. Germline V gene lookup returns CDR1 SGDLS and CDR2 YYNGEE. V lost 4 bases, J lost 7 bases, and 9 bases stayed unmatched. The CDR3 contains 14 residues. The CDR3: CASSYSGVERTQYF. The CDR3 nucleotides are TGTGCCAGCAGCTATAGCGGGGTCGAGAGGACCCAGTACTTC.

The CDR3 protein is CSATGGLETQYF. The CDR3 DNA sequence: TGCAGCGCCACTGGGGGGTTAGAGACCCAGTACTTC. The rearrangement links TRBV29-1 to TRBJ2-5; tentatively, D is TRBD2 (6 bases). Germline assignment: CDR1 SQVTM and CDR2 ANQGSEA. The ends were cut back, 7 bases at V and 4 bases at J, with 13 bases in the middle. The CDR3 spans 12 residues.

J is TRBJ1-1 and V is TRBV27; D uncertain. Trimming stripped 3 bases from V and 1 base from J, with 12 bases between. Germline V CDR1 and CDR2: MNHEY, SMNVEV (reference sequence). The CDR3 runs to 15 residues. CDR3 sequence: CASSFGVPQNTEAFF. CDR3 sequence (DNA): TGTGCCAGCAGTTTTGGGGTTCCCCAGAACACTGAAGCTTTCTTT.

This chain uses TRBV9 with TRBJ2-1; maybe TRBD1 (5 bases). Between the trimmed V and J ends, which lost 1 base and 5 bases, there was a span of 25 bases. The CDR3 loop spans 19 amino acids. Germline CDR1 SGDLS, CDR2 YYNGEE. The CDR3 coding sequence is TGTGCCAGCAGCGTAAGAGGAGTATGGGCGCAGGTAGGGGACAATGAGCAGTTCTTC. Residues: CASSVRGVWAQVGDNEQFF.

The CDR3 is CASSSGHEQYF. As DNA, the CDR3 is TGTGCCAGCAGCTCCGGGCACGAGCAGTACTTC. The J gene is TRBJ2-7, the V gene TRBV7-2, with D hard to call. V dropped 4 bases and J dropped 5 bases, with 6 bases sitting between them. CDR1 and CDR2 (germline): SGHTA, FQGNSA. The CDR3 runs to 11 residues.

About this clonotype itself: The conserved final phenylalanine or tryptophan is absent from the CDR3, which likely points to a read error. This sequence joins TRBV5-1 and TRBJ2-5; 8 positions agree with TRBD2. This CDR3 spans 14 amino acids. Trimming removed 3 bases from V and 3 bases from J; junction bases left unmatched: 4. CDR1 is SGHRS and CDR2 is YFSETQ in the germline V gene. The DNA of the CDR3 is TGCGCCAGCAGCTCGGGACTAGGGGAAGAGACCCAGTACCTC. Protein product: CASSSGLGEETQYL.

The rearrangement uses TRBV4-1 and TRBJ2-5; weak D call: TRBD1 (6 bases). CDR1 and CDR2 from the germline V gene are MGHRA and YSYEKL. Trimming shortened V by 6 bases and J by 4 bases, and 21 bases separated the two germline ends. The CDR3 is 16 amino acids. This CDR3 reads CASSLNRDGTLETQYF. The CDR3 region has the DNA TGCGCCAGCAGTCTAAACCGGGACGGGACATTAGAGACCCAGTACTTC.

The chain combines TRBV28 with TRBJ2-7; 9 positions match TRBD1. Trimming cost V 5 bases and J 4 bases; bases outside gene matches: 9. The germline CDR1 and CDR2 sequences are MDHEN and SYDVKM. The CDR3 runs 15 residues. CDR3: CASSAPGTGPYEQYF. DNA for the CDR3: TGTGCCAGCAGTGCCCCCGGGACAGGGCCGTACGAGCAGTACTTC.

The rearrangement uses TRBV5-4 and TRBJ2-3; 8 nucleotides align to TRBD2. Trimming cost V 4 bases and J 1 base; bases outside gene matches: 5. The CDR3 is made up of 15 amino acids. The V gene's germline CDR1 is SGHNT and CDR2 YYREEE (reference sequence). The CDR3 region is CASSPGLGGTDTQYF. The CDR3 DNA follows: TGTGCCAGCAGCCCGGGACTAGGGGGCACAGATACGCAGTATTTT.

The rearrangement joins TRBV12-3 or TRBV12-4 to TRBJ1-6, with 7 bases matching TRBD1. The junction had 11 bases not matched to a gene; V was cut back by 5 bases and J by 7 bases. CDR3 length: 16 residues. DNA for the CDR3: TGTGCCAGCAGTCCAAGACAGGGACTGGGAAATTCACCCCTCCACTTT. This codes for CASSPRQGLGNSPLHF.

V usage is TRBV7-9 and J usage is TRBJ2-1, with TRBD2 identical over 13 bases. Germline CDR1 and CDR2: SEHNR and FQNEAQ (reference sequence). The J segment lost 5 bases and the V segment lost 1 base, leaving 2 bases of the junction unmatched. The CDR3 totals 16 residues. The CDR3 loop is CASSLVTSGRDNEQFF. The CDR3 region has the DNA TGTGCCAGCAGCTTAGTTACTAGCGGGAGGGACAATGAGCAGTTCTTC.

The chain is built from TRBV30 and TRBJ1-2, with D maybe TRBD1 (5 bases). Trimming left V 7 bases short and J 6 bases short, with 21 bases between. The CDR3 is made up of 14 amino acids. In germline, CDR1 is GTSNPN, CDR2 SVGIG (reference sequence). The CDR3 sequence is CAFLSLIARDGYTF. CDR3 DNA: TGTGCCTTTCTCAGCCTAATCGCCAGGGATGGCTACACCTTC.

The V and J genes are TRBV5-1 and TRBJ1-1, with D unresolved. V was cut by 4 bases and J by 3 bases, with 16 bases left in between. The CDR3 consists of 15 residues. Looked up from germline, CDR1 is SGHRS and CDR2 is YFSETQ. The CDR3 loop reads CASSPTHGSYTEAFF. The CDR3, as DNA: TGCGCCAGCAGCCCCACACATGGGTCCTACACTGAAGCTTTCTTT.

This chain joins TRBV20-1 and TRBJ1-4, with 8 nucleotides matching TRBD1. The CDR3 length is 13 residues. The V gene's germline CDR1 is DFQATT and CDR2 SNEGSKA (reference sequence). V gave up 3 bases and J gave up 8 bases; unmatched junction bases: 5. Here the CDR3 reads CSASGQGGEKLFF. The CDR3 DNA sequence: TGCAGTGCTAGCGGACAGGGTGGGGAAAAACTGTTTTTT.

The chain joins TRBV19 to TRBJ2-3, with a tentative D call TRBD2 (6 bases). Deletions cut 9 bases from V and 4 bases from J, with 14 bases between. The CDR3 runs 13 residues. Germline V gene sequence: CDR1 LNHDA, CDR2 SQIVND (reference sequence). The CDR3 coding sequence is TGTGCCAGCGCAAAAGGAGGGTCAGATACGCAGTATTTT. Protein: CASAKGGSDTQYF. Drawing the rest from reference TRBV19 and TRBJ2-3, the complete variable domain is DGGITQSPKYLFRKEGQNVTLSCEQNLNHDAMYWYRQDPGQGLRLIYYSQIVNDFQKGDIAEGYSVSREKKESFPLTVTSAQKNPTAFYLCASAKGGSDTQYFGPGTRLTVL.

The rearrangement joins TRBV12-2 to TRBJ1-5; the table gives TRBD1 as D, unverified against the DNA. TRBV12-2 is annotated as a pseudogene. The CDR3 spans 15 residues. This chain's CDR3 is CASRPQGWGNQPQHF. The CDR3 coding sequence is TGTGCAAGTCGCCCACAGGGGTGGGGCAATCAGCCCCAGCATTTT.

The chain is built from TRBV6-1 and TRBJ2-7; D is undetermined. The length of the CDR3 is 13 residues. Trimming pared 5 bases from V and 0 bases from J, leaving 8 bases between. Germline-derived CDR1 and CDR2 are MNHNS and SASEGT. As DNA, the CDR3 is TGTGCCAGCAGTAAGGTCAGCTCCTACGAGCAGTACTTC. It encodes CASSKVSSYEQYF.

The V gene is TRBV30, the J gene TRBJ2-1; TRBD2 might be the D (5 bases). CDR3 size: 13 residues. Trimming pared 1 base from V and 5 bases from J, leaving 9 bases between. Germline values: CDR1 GTSNPN, CDR2 SVGIG (reference sequence). As DNA, the CDR3 is TGTGCCTGGAGTGCTGGGCGGGACAATGAGCAGTTCTTC. This codes for CAWSAGRDNEQFF.

The V call is TRBV25-1, the J call TRBJ2-3; perhaps TRBD1 as D (5 bases). The ends were cut back, 6 bases at V and 6 bases at J, with 10 bases in the middle. From germline, CDR1 is MGHDK and CDR2 SYGVNS. This CDR3 spans 12 amino acids. The CDR3 coding sequence is TGTGCCAGCAGCGCAAACAGGGATACGCAGTATTTT. Translating gives CASSANRDTQYF.

The genes are TRBV27 and TRBJ1-5, with a tentative D call TRBD1 (5 bases). Trimming removed 6 bases from V and 3 bases from J, with 12 bases in between. This CDR3 has 14 amino acids. The germline V gene has CDR1 MNHEY and CDR2 SMNVEV (reference sequence). CDR3 residues: CASRPGTNNQPQHF. As DNA, the CDR3 is TGTGCCAGCAGACCCGGGACGAACAATCAGCCCCAGCATTTT.

The chain joins TRBV9 to TRBJ2-1; perhaps D is TRBD1 or TRBD2 (5 bases each). V was trimmed by 4 bases and J by 2 bases, leaving 13 bases between them. This CDR3 spans 15 amino acids. CDR1 is SGDLS and CDR2 is YYNGEE in the germline V gene. The CDR3 bases are TGTGCCAGCAGCCCGGACGGGGCCCCCTACAATGAGCAGTTCTTC. This gives the protein CASSPDGAPYNEQFF.

The chain couples TRBV30 to TRBJ1-1, with D unresolved. Trimming took off 2 bases at V and 1 base at J, with 14 bases between the two ends. Germline-derived CDR1 and CDR2 are GTSNPN and SVGIG (reference sequence). This CDR3 has 15 amino acids. CDR3 bases: TGTGCCTGGAGTTTTTCCGGAGATAGGAACACTGAAGCTTTCTTT. It specifies CAWSFSGDRNTEAFF. Full variable domain (remainder filled in from reference TRBV30 and TRBJ1-1): SQTIHQWPATLVQPVGSPLSLECTVEGTSNPNLYWYRQAAGRGLQLLFYSVGIGQISSEVPQNLSASRPQDRQFILSSKKLLLSDSGFYLCAWSFSGDRNTEAFFGQGTRLTVV.

The genes are TRBV13 and TRBJ2-3; the D gene is possibly TRBD1 (5 bases). Trimming shortened V by 8 bases and J by 5 bases, and 17 bases separated the two germline ends. The CDR3 runs to 14 residues. Germline CDR1 is PRHDT and CDR2 is FYEKMQ (reference sequence). Here the CDR3 DNA reads TGTGCCAGCTCTGAAAGGGGTACTCGAGATACGCAGTATTTT. Its translation: CASSERGTRDTQYF. The variable domain in full, with the rest retrieved from reference TRBV13 and TRBJ2-3, is AAGVIQSPRHLIKEKRETATLKCYPIPRHDTVYWYQQGPGQDPQFLISFYEKMQSDKGSIPDRFSAQQFSDYHSELNMSSLELGDSALYFCASSERGTRDTQYFGPGTRLTVL.

The chain recombines TRBV10-3 with TRBJ2-3, with D maybe TRBD2 (5 bases). This CDR3 is built from 13 residues. V was clipped by 4 bases and J by 5 bases, with 10 bases between them. The germline V gene has CDR1 ENHRY and CDR2 SYGVKD. CDR3 residues: CAISVRDGDTQYF. The CDR3 DNA is TGTGCCATCAGTGTCCGGGATGGAGATACGCAGTATTTT.

This chain links TRBV2 with TRBJ1-1; TRBD1 matches at 7 bases. Germline-derived CDR1 and CDR2 are SNHLY and FYNNEI. CDR3 size: 13 residues. With V trimmed by 3 bases and J by 5 bases, 3 bases remained unmatched. The CDR3 DNA reads as TGTGCCAGCAGTGAGGACAGGAGAACTGAAGCTTTCTTT. It codes for CASSEDRRTEAFF.

This chain links TRBV6-4 with TRBJ2-2; D remains ambiguous. V was clipped by 3 bases and J by 2 bases, with 10 bases between them. CDR3 length: 15 amino acids. CDR1 and CDR2 from the germline V gene are MRHNA and SNTAGT. CDR3 nucleotides: TGTGCCAGCAGTGAGATCTGGAGCAACACCGGGGAGCTGTTTTTT. Its protein product is CASSEIWSNTGELFF.

This sequence joins TRBV29-1 and TRBJ1-2, with a possible D match to TRBD1 (6 bases). This CDR3 is built from 14 residues. Trimming took off 3 bases at V and 0 bases at J, with 11 bases between the two ends. Per germline, CDR1 SQVTM and CDR2 ANQGSEA. CDR3 loop: CSVERQGSNYGYTF. DNA for the CDR3: TGCAGCGTTGAGCGGCAGGGGTCTAACTATGGCTACACCTTC.

The V call is TRBV5-6, the J call TRBJ2-2; perhaps TRBD2 as D (5 bases). Between the trimmed V and J ends, which lost 4 bases and 2 bases, there was a span of 9 bases. The CDR3 length is 14 residues. Germline CDR1 SGHDT, CDR2 YYEEEE. CDR3 nucleotides: TGTGCCAGCAGCCGGGGTCTCAACACCGGGGAGCTGTTTTTT. Translation: CASSRGLNTGELFF.

The chain joins TRBV4-1 to TRBJ1-2, with D possibly TRBD1 on 6 matching bases. V lost 4 bases to trimming and J lost 0 bases, with 12 bases between them. This CDR3 has 15 residues. Germline-derived CDR1 and CDR2 are MGHRA and YSYEKL. This CDR3 reads CASSLMDRTNYGYTF. The CDR3 DNA sequence: TGCGCCAGCAGCCTCATGGACAGAACTAACTATGGCTACACCTTC.

V is TRBV29-1 and J is TRBJ1-2; maybe TRBD1 (5 bases). The V end was cut by 7 bases, the J end by 7 bases, with 16 bases between. This CDR3 is 12 amino acids long. CDR1 SQVTM and CDR2 ANQGSEA come from the germline V gene. The CDR3 loop is CSAQMGVGGYTF. CDR3 DNA: TGCAGCGCACAAATGGGGGTTGGTGGCTACACCTTC. Looking up the rest from reference TRBV29-1 and TRBJ1-2 gives the full variable domain: SAVISQKPSRDICQRGTSLTIQCQVDSQVTMMFWYRQQPGQSLTLIATANQGSEATYESGFVIDKFPISRPNLTFSTLTVSNMSPEDSSIYLCSAQMGVGGYTFGSGTRLTVV.

This sequence joins TRBV29-1 and TRBJ1-6, with 8 bases fitting TRBD1. CDR3 length: 16 amino acids. The trim removed 6 bases at V and 4 bases at J, leaving 11 bases unmatched. Germline V lookup: CDR1 SQVTM, CDR2 ANQGSEA. The CDR3 sequence: CSVRTGRPNYNSPLHF. The CDR3 DNA is TGCAGCGTGCGGACAGGGCGGCCAAATTATAATTCACCCCTCCACTTT.